Here is one T cell receptor (beta chain) with its context. What was amplified from RNA transcripts were TCR beta CDR3 regions. A first-round RT-PCR of the TCR CDR3 used the HTBI primer set. TCRdb analysed the multiplex PCR reads with MiXCR anew, one entry per CDR3 protein. The sample includes hundreds of thousands of distinct CDR3 sequences, less than 45% of them seen just once. These data belong to a study of T cells in Graves' hyperthyroidism and ophthalmopathy. Trimming took 7 bases from V and 2 from J, leaving 9 bases between them. Per the germline V gene, CDR1 is SQVTM and CDR2 is ANQGSEA. CDR3 length equals 12 residues.

The specimen was peripheral blood or thyroid tissue (not recorded which). The chain has TRBV29-1 and TRBJ1-3; D gene unclear. The TCR comes from an adult man with Graves' disease, either hyperthyroidism or ophthalmopathy (not recorded which). The chain's CDR3 is CSATVAGNTIYF. The CDR3 bases are TGCAGCGCGACGGTGGCTGGAAACACCATATATTTT.